The 8 T cell receptor beta chains in this list originate from one sample, sequenced in a study of response to subunit inactivated influenza vaccine. TCRdb itself ran the RT-PCR reads through MiXCR, one entry per CDR3 protein. The sample shows about 780,000 distinct CDR3 sequences, about 18% of them seen only once. The sample was PBMCs from blood, taken 5 days after vaccination. The receptor source for this set is a man aged 45-65 years who received an inactivated influenza vaccine.

The rearrangement links TRBV6-4 to TRBJ2-3; 14 nucleotides line up with TRBD2. This CDR3 has 18 amino acids. V lost 5 bases, J lost 1 base, and 8 bases stayed unmatched. Germline-derived CDR1 and CDR2 are MRHNA and SNTAGT. CDR3 in amino acids: CASSRLAGGIHGTDTQYF. CDR3 sequence (DNA): TGTGCCAGCAGTAGACTAGCGGGGGGGATCCACGGCACAGATACGCAGTATTTT.

This clonotype was counted at least ten times. This sequence joins TRBV7-9 and TRBJ1-1; D is uncertain. The CDR3 is 14 residues long. Germline CDR1 reads SEHNR; CDR2 reads FQNEAQ (reference sequence). With 4 bases removed from V and 0 bases from J, the gap between germline ends came to 9 bases. The CDR3, as DNA: TGTGCCAGCAGCTCGCTCAGGATGAACACTGAAGCTTTCTTT. Translating it yields CASSSLRMNTEAFF.

Concerning this clonotype itself: The junction does not match germline at one end; this may be a read error. The CDR3 protein is CASTQGQKGTSEAHEQYF. The CDR3 DNA reads as TGCGCCAGCACCCAAGGTCAAAAGGGGACTTCGGAGGCTCACGAGCAGTACTTC. The J gene is TRBJ2-7, the V gene TRBV4-3; the D gene is possibly TRBD2 (6 bases). The CDR3 has 18 residues. Germline V gene sequence: CDR1 LGHNA, CDR2 YSLEER.

This clonotype was detected ten times or more. The rearrangement links TRBV12-3 or TRBV12-4 to TRBJ2-1; D remains unclear. Trimming pared 3 bases from V and 9 bases from J, leaving 3 bases between. The CDR3 consists of 10 residues. This CDR3 is CASSFGEQFF. CDR3 DNA: TGTGCCAGCAGTTTTGGTGAGCAGTTCTTC.

The rearrangement joins TRBV12-3 or TRBV12-4 to TRBJ1-5, with D unclear. The CDR3 covers 13 residues. The V end was cut by 6 bases, the J end by 3 bases, with 9 bases between. The CDR3 DNA reads TGTGCCAGCAGAAAACAGCTCAATCAGCCCCAGCATTTT. It codes for CASRKQLNQPQHF.

J is TRBJ2-1 and V is TRBV3-1; TRBD1 is a possible D gene (6 bases). The V end was cut by 2 bases, the J end by 3 bases, with 17 bases between. Germline V lookup: CDR1 LGHDT, CDR2 YNNKEL (reference sequence). CDR3 length: 17 amino acids. CDR3 sequence (DNA): TGTGCCAGCAGCCAACTTCACAGGGCCCTTAGCTACAATGAGCAGTTCTTC. This sequence encodes CASSQLHRALSYNEQFF.

The chain is built from TRBV20-1 and TRBJ1-1; weak D call: TRBD1 (5 bases). The CDR3 has 14 residues. Germline V lookup: CDR1 DFQATT, CDR2 SNEGSKA (reference sequence). V was cut by 0 bases and J by 7 bases, with 15 bases left in between. The CDR3 region has the DNA TGCAGTGCTAGAGATCAGGTAGGGGACGGTGAAGCTTTCTTT. Protein: CSARDQVGDGEAFF.

V usage is TRBV6-2 or TRBV6-3 and J usage is TRBJ2-7, with 10 positions matching TRBD2. Losses at the gene ends were 5 bases for V and 9 bases for J; bases not matched to a gene: 10. The CDR3 consists of 14 residues. CDR1 and CDR2 (germline): MNHEY, SVGEGT. The CDR3 DNA reads as TGTGCCAGCAGTAACCCGGGACTAGCGAACCTGCAGTACTTC. Its protein is CASSNPGLANLQYF.